The entry below gives a single T cell receptor beta chain sequence along with its context. Its antigen is not identified. A much larger clone lies a single base off, so this may be a read error. CDR3 length equals 12 residues. Germline CDR1 MNHEY, CDR2 SVGEGT. Amplification of TCR alpha and beta CDR3 regions from RNA used iRepertoire nested multiplex PCR. For one-step reverse transcription and amplification, about 85-400 ng of tissue mRNA or PBMC total RNA was used. Using its own MiXCR run on the multiplex PCR reads, TCRdb lists one record per CDR3 protein. This sample has 100,000 to 150,000 distinct CDR3 sequences, with around 25% found just once. The entry originates in a study of glioma-infiltrating T cells. General study findings and limits: Very few CDR3 sequences were shared between tissue and blood. Tissue-blood divergence was below expectation in non-neoplastic patients, above in gliomas.

The sample consisted of glioma tissue, nonneoplastic brain tissue, or PBMCs (not recorded which). This TCR was sampled from a human donor with low-grade glioma or glioblastoma, undergoing nonglioma brain surgery, or in good health (not recorded which). V gene TRBV6-2 or TRBV6-3 combines with J gene TRBJ1-3, with D uncertain. This CDR3 is CASTIAGNTTYF. The CDR3, as DNA: TGTGCCAGCACCATAGCGGGAAACACCACATATTTT.